This TCR beta chain is from a study of follicular helper T cells after annual influenza vaccination. Overall study context: Sampling occurred days 0, 7 and 28 after each influenza vaccination. Study-wide results and limits: Day 7 ICOS+CD38+ clones were most often found later in ICOS-CD38- cTfh cells.

Regarding this clone: Its antigen is unidentified.

TCRdb's copy holds only in-frame clones and misses some; the assay was immunoSEQ multiplex PCR. Here the sample spans more than 10,000 clones, around 78% being singletons. CDR3 size: 14 residues. The V gene lost 0 bases and the J gene lost 8 bases, with 11 bases spanning the gap. Germline V gene sequence: CDR1 SGHRS, CDR2 YFSETQ. The time point: 2014-2015 season, pre-vaccination. V and J are TRBV5-1 and TRBJ1-4, with D unclear. The source of this sequence is an adult who received the influenza vaccine. The specimen comprised CXCR5- memory CD4+ T cells sorted from blood, sampled on the day of influenza vaccination. In DNA form, the CDR3 reads TGCGCCAGCAGCTTGGGGTTTGGCTCGGAAAAACTGTTTTTT. It specifies CASSLGFGSEKLFF.